This passage covers 17 T cell receptor beta chains from one sample sequenced in a study of OX40 agonist ivuxolimab in advanced cancers. Generated by immunoSEQ multiplex PCR, the TCRdb table keeps only in-frame clones and is missing some. The sample consists of fewer than 65,000 clones, over 70% of them appearing once. This specimen consisted of CD4+ or CD8+ T cells sorted from blood, obtained in a trial of the OX40 agonist ivuxolimab. Receptors originate from an adult with an advanced solid tumor such as melanoma, head and neck, liver or kidney cancer.

This chain connects TRBV11-2 to TRBJ2-1; 9 nucleotides line up with TRBD2. V shed 0 bases, J shed 10 bases, and the junction held 7 bases outside the gene matches. The CDR3 contains 15 residues. The germline V gene has CDR1 SGHAT and CDR2 FQNNGV. As DNA, the CDR3 is TGTGCCAGCAGCTTAGACCCGGGACTAGCACGGGAGCAGTTCTTC. It yields the protein CASSLDPGLAREQFF.

The genes are TRBV7-2 and TRBJ1-2; the D is unclear. Trimming left V 1 base short and J 1 base short, with 7 bases between. CDR3 length: 14 residues. CDR1 and CDR2 from the germline V gene are SGHTA and FQGNSA. The CDR3 protein is CASSLVTFNYGYTF. The CDR3 region has the DNA TGTGCCAGCAGCTTAGTCACTTTTAACTATGGCTACACCTTC.

The chain carries TRBV29-1 and TRBJ1-2; D gene ambiguous. In germline, CDR1 is SQVTM, CDR2 ANQGSEA. V was clipped by 4 bases and J by 3 bases, with 12 bases between them. This CDR3 spans 13 amino acids. The CDR3 sequence: CSVASPGHYGYTF. CDR3 bases: TGCAGCGTTGCTTCTCCTGGTCACTATGGCTACACCTTC. Combining the CDR3 with reference TRBV29-1 and TRBJ1-2 gives the whole variable domain SAVISQKPSRDICQRGTSLTIQCQVDSQVTMMFWYRQQPGQSLTLIATANQGSEATYESGFVIDKFPISRPNLTFSTLTVSNMSPEDSSIYLCSVASPGHYGYTFGSGTRLTVV.

The chain uses TRBV30 and TRBJ1-3; no definite D call. This CDR3 contains 11 residues. Deletions cut 2 bases from V and 8 bases from J, with 7 bases between. Per the germline V gene, CDR1 is GTSNPN and CDR2 is SVGIG (reference sequence). The CDR3, as DNA: TGTGCCTGGAGTAAGGGAGACACCATATATTTT. Translating it yields CAWSKGDTIYF.

CDR3 amino acids: CASSSTRERWGTDTQYF. The CDR3 region has the DNA TGTGCCAGCAGCTCAACGAGGGAGCGGTGGGGCACAGATACGCAGTATTTT. This chain uses TRBV9 with TRBJ2-3, with D possibly being TRBD2 (5 bases). This CDR3 region has 17 residues. V was cut by 4 bases and J by 1 base, with 19 bases left in between. Looked up from germline, CDR1 is SGDLS and CDR2 is YYNGEE.

In this sample, this clone turned up once. For the CDR3, the DNA is TGTGCCAGCAGCTTAGGGGGACTAGCGGGAGCTTTCTTC. Translated, it gives CASSLGGLAGAFF. This chain links TRBV7-2 with TRBJ2-1; 14 bases are a match to TRBD2. Germline V gives CDR1 SGHTA, CDR2 FQGNSA. Trimming cost V 1 base and J 16 bases; bases outside gene matches: 3. The CDR3 consists of 13 residues. Combining the CDR3 with reference TRBV7-2 and TRBJ2-1 gives the whole variable domain GAGVSQSPSNKVTEKGKDVELRCDPISGHTALYWYRQSLGQGLEFLIYFQGNSAPDKSGLPSDRFSAERTGGSVSTLTIQRTQQEDSAVYLCASSLGGLAGAFFGPGTRLTVL.

CDR3 in DNA: TGTGCCAGCAGCTCTATGACAGGGGGATCCTACGAGCAGTACTTC. It translates to CASSSMTGGSYEQYF. The chain uses TRBV5-6 and TRBJ2-7; TRBD1 agrees at 9 bases. Germline-derived CDR1 and CDR2 are SGHDT and YYEEEE. CDR3 length equals 15 residues. V shed 3 bases and J 1 base; nucleotides not matched to a gene: 5.

The chain carries TRBV4-3 and TRBJ1-6; D is ambiguous. V lost 4 bases and J lost 7, with 14 bases in between. CDR1 and CDR2 (germline): LGHNA, YSLEER. This CDR3 spans 15 amino acids. Here the CDR3 DNA reads TGCGCCAGCAGCCGCAAGATGGATCTGAATTCACCCCTCCACTTT. This translates into CASSRKMDLNSPLHF.

The chain carries TRBV19 and TRBJ2-3, with 8 bases identical to TRBD1. This CDR3 region has 16 residues. J was trimmed by 2 bases and V by 5 bases; bases with no gene match: 9. Looked up from germline, CDR1 is LNHDA and CDR2 is SQIVND (reference sequence). CDR3 amino acids: CASSSGQGHFTDTQYF. The CDR3 DNA follows: TGTGCCAGTAGTTCAGGACAGGGCCACTTCACAGATACGCAGTATTTT.

This chain links TRBV28 with TRBJ2-1; a weak D match, TRBD2 (6 bases). Germline values: CDR1 MDHEN, CDR2 SYDVKM. Trimming left V 6 bases short and J 0 bases short, with 15 bases between. The CDR3 runs to 16 residues. The CDR3 loop reads CASSSSGESSYNEQFF. CDR3 nucleotide sequence: TGTGCCAGCAGCTCTTCGGGGGAGAGCTCCTACAATGAGCAGTTCTTC.

The chain joins TRBV27 to TRBJ2-5; TRBD2 agrees at 12 bases. V dropped 5 bases and J dropped 5; count of bases not matched to a gene: 3. Per germline, CDR1 MNHEY and CDR2 SMNVEV (reference sequence). This CDR3 is built from 14 residues. The CDR3: CASSDTSGGETQYF. The DNA for the CDR3 is TGTGCCAGCAGTGATACTAGCGGGGGGGAGACCCAGTACTTC.

J is TRBJ1-3 and V is TRBV7-2, with D maybe TRBD1 (6 bases). Trimming pared 5 bases from V and 4 bases from J, leaving 9 bases between. The length of the CDR3 is 13 residues. Germline CDR1 reads SGHTA; CDR2 reads FQGNSA. Here the CDR3 DNA reads TGTGCCAGCAGCACAGGGACAGGAAACACCATATATTTT. It translates to CASSTGTGNTIYF.

CDR3 residues: CASRLAGSPLHF. For the CDR3, the DNA is TGTGCCAGCAGGCTCGCAGGTTCACCCCTCCACTTT. The chain uses TRBV6-1 and TRBJ1-6; no clear D gene. Germline lookup yields CDR1 MNHNS and CDR2 SASEGT. V lost 6 bases, J lost 9 bases, and 9 bases lay in between. The CDR3 length is 12 residues.

This rearrangement joins TRBV29-1 to TRBJ2-3; 10 nucleotides agree with TRBD2. V lost 2 bases and J lost 1; bases outside the gene matches: 3. This CDR3 has 15 residues. The germline V gene has CDR1 SQVTM and CDR2 ANQGSEA. In DNA form, the CDR3 reads TGCAGCGTTGAATCAGCGGGGGGGGGCACAGATACGCAGTATTTT. It yields the protein CSVESAGGGTDTQYF.

V is TRBV11-2 and J is TRBJ1-1; 7 bases align to TRBD1. V gave up 5 bases and J gave up 4 bases; unmatched junction bases: 7. The CDR3 consists of 14 residues. Germline loops: CDR1 SGHAT, CDR2 FQNNGV. The CDR3 is CASSRQGKSTEAFF. In nucleotides, the CDR3 is TGTGCCAGCAGCAGACAGGGAAAGAGCACTGAAGCTTTCTTT.

This chain connects TRBV11-1 to TRBJ1-2; TRBD1 matches at 7 bases. Germline loops: CDR1 SGHAT, CDR2 FQDESV (reference sequence). The CDR3 spans 14 residues. J gave up 4 bases and V 5 bases, and 7 bases lay outside the gene matches. The CDR3, as DNA: TGTGCCAGCAGCCCGGACAGGCGCGGCTATGGCTACACCTTC. Amino acid sequence: CASSPDRRGYGYTF.

This chain connects TRBV2 to TRBJ1-6, with D perhaps TRBD1 (6 bases). Trimming cost V 8 bases and J 4 bases, with 9 bases left between them. CDR3 length: 13 residues. Germline CDR1 is SNHLY and CDR2 is FYNNEI. CDR3 region: CASRDNYNSPLHF. For the CDR3, the DNA is TGTGCCAGCCGGGACAATTATAATTCACCCCTCCACTTT.